Each of the 23 T cell receptor beta chains below was sequenced from the same sample in a study of cytomegalovirus exposure and HLA in healthy donors. 13 Jbeta primers and 60 Vbeta primers were used for the PCR. Some clones are missing from TCRdb's copy, which holds only in-frame ones; the method was immunoSEQ multiplex PCR. The sample has some 90,000 clones, 82% seen once. The sample taken for sequencing was PBMCs. These receptors were taken from a middle-aged man in good health and CMV-seronegative.

The J gene is TRBJ2-1, the V gene TRBV4-2; 11 bases match TRBD2. This CDR3 spans 17 amino acids. V lost 4 bases to trimming and J lost 7 bases; unmatched junction nucleotides: 12. Germline V gene sequence: CDR1 LGHNA, CDR2 YNFKEQ. The CDR3 coding sequence is TGTGCCAGCAGCCCCGAAGATGTAGCGGGAGGGCCTAATGAGCAGTTCTTC. Protein product: CASSPEDVAGGPNEQFF.

This chain links TRBV7-9 with TRBJ2-2; 13 bases are shared with TRBD2. Germline-derived CDR1 and CDR2 are SEHNR and FQNEAQ (reference sequence). This CDR3 spans 17 amino acids. J lost 0 bases, V lost 8 bases, and 6 bases had no gene match. CDR3 amino acids: CASPRTSGRANTGELFF. The CDR3 coding sequence is TGTGCCAGCCCCAGAACTAGCGGGAGGGCGAACACCGGGGAGCTGTTTTTT.

The rearrangement uses TRBV18 and TRBJ1-5; unclear D gene. This CDR3 is 17 amino acids long. V gave up 4 bases and J gave up 4 bases, with 20 bases separating them. Germline CDR1 is KGHSH and CDR2 is LQKENI. The CDR3 bases are TGTGCCAGCTCACGAACGGAGATAGTTACGCCGAATCAGCCCCAGCATTTT. Residues: CASSRTEIVTPNQPQHF.

The rearrangement uses TRBV28 and TRBJ2-7; tentatively, D is TRBD2 (6 bases). Germline assignment: CDR1 MDHEN and CDR2 SYDVKM. V dropped 3 bases and J dropped 1 base, with 16 bases sitting between them. The CDR3 has 16 residues. The CDR3 DNA follows: TGTGCCAGCAGTTTTTTAGCCTCCCGGGGGTCCTACGAGCAGTACTTC. Amino acids: CASSFLASRGSYEQYF.

The CDR3 loop is CASSPVGRRVGEQYF. The CDR3 DNA follows: TGTGCCAGCAGCCCAGTAGGGCGCAGGGTCGGCGAGCAGTACTTC. The rearrangement uses TRBV7-2 and TRBJ2-7, with a tentative D call TRBD1 (5 bases). Germline V gene sequence: CDR1 SGHTA, CDR2 FQGNSA. V dropped 5 bases and J dropped 6 bases, with 20 bases sitting between them. This CDR3 is 15 amino acids long.

The genes are TRBV5-1 and TRBJ2-1; the match to TRBD2 covers 11 bases. V gave up 5 bases and J gave up 8 bases; unmatched junction bases: 9. This CDR3 is built from 15 residues. CDR1 is SGHRS and CDR2 is YFSETQ in the germline V gene. Here the CDR3 reads CASRLSGRALDEQFF. CDR3 DNA sequence: TGCGCCAGCAGGCTTAGCGGGAGGGCCTTGGATGAGCAGTTCTTC.

CDR3 amino acids: CASSLVLGPIYEQYF. CDR3 DNA: TGTGCCAGCAGCTTGGTCCTGGGGCCTATCTACGAGCAGTACTTC. This chain connects TRBV11-2 to TRBJ2-7, with TRBD1 as a possible D gene (5 bases). Germline-derived CDR1 and CDR2 are SGHAT and FQNNGV. The CDR3 is made up of 15 amino acids. The germline V and J ends were trimmed by 3 bases and 3 bases, with 15 bases remaining between them.

V and J are TRBV28 and TRBJ2-1; 8 nucleotides agree with TRBD1. CDR1 MDHEN and CDR2 SYDVKM come from the germline V gene. Trimming at V came to 5 bases and at J to 9 bases, leaving 9 bases not matched to a gene. The CDR3 length is 14 residues. The CDR3 reads CASSTGQGLSEQFF. The CDR3 bases are TGTGCCAGCAGTACAGGACAGGGCCTAAGTGAGCAGTTCTTC.

The rearrangement uses TRBV20-1 and TRBJ1-5; TRBD1 matches 7 bases. Looked up from germline, CDR1 is DFQATT and CDR2 is SNEGSKA (reference sequence). Trimming cost V 4 bases and J 7 bases; bases outside gene matches: 1. The CDR3 contains 11 residues. The CDR3 spells CSATGGQPQHF. The CDR3, as DNA: TGCAGTGCTACAGGGGGACAGCCCCAGCATTTT.

The V and J genes are TRBV19 and TRBJ2-1; 7 positions agree with TRBD2. CDR1 LNHDA and CDR2 SQIVND come from the germline V gene (reference sequence). V shed 7 bases and J 9 bases; nucleotides not matched to a gene: 6. The CDR3 is 12 amino acids. The DNA for the CDR3 is TGTGCCAGTAAGGCGGGAGCAAGTGAGCAGTTCTTC. Amino acids: CASKAGASEQFF.

This chain joins TRBV7-2 and TRBJ2-7; TRBD2 agrees at 8 bases. The V and J ends lost 1 base and 0 bases, in that order; junction bases with no gene match: 5. In germline, CDR1 is SGHTA, CDR2 FQGNSA. The length of the CDR3 is 16 residues. The chain's CDR3 is CASSLVGGRSSYEQYF. CDR3 bases: TGTGCCAGCAGCTTAGTGGGCGGGAGGTCCTCCTACGAGCAGTACTTC. Filled out from reference TRBV7-2 and TRBJ2-7, the complete variable domain reads GAGVSQSPSNKVTEKGKDVELRCDPISGHTALYWYRQSLGQGLEFLIYFQGNSAPDKSGLPSDRFSAERTGGSVSTLTIQRTQQEDSAVYLCASSLVGGRSSYEQYFGPGTRLTVT.

The chain links TRBV7-9 to TRBJ2-2; possibly TRBD2 for D (5 bases). Germline V CDR1 and CDR2: SEHNR, FQNEAQ (reference sequence). Trimming cost V 2 bases and J 7 bases, with 8 bases left between them. This CDR3 spans 13 amino acids. For the CDR3, the DNA is TGTGCCAGCAGCTTACCGGGAATCGGGGAGCTGTTTTTT. Protein: CASSLPGIGELFF.

This sequence joins TRBV28 and TRBJ2-2; no firm D call. The CDR3 runs to 14 residues. Per germline, CDR1 MDHEN and CDR2 SYDVKM. The V end lost 1 base, the J end lost 4 bases, and 7 bases lay between the germline ends. The CDR3 protein is CASSLSGGTGELFF. DNA of the CDR3: TGTGCCAGCAGTTTATCCGGCGGCACCGGGGAGCTGTTTTTT.

This clone was detected once. The rearrangement uses TRBV5-4 and TRBJ1-1; 7 bases line up with TRBD1. J was trimmed by 1 base and V by 4 bases; bases with no gene match: 1. The CDR3 length is 13 residues. Germline V gene lookup returns CDR1 SGHNT and CDR2 YYREEE (reference sequence). In DNA form, the CDR3 reads TGTGCCAGCAGCGACAGGGAGAACACTGAAGCTTTCTTT. Protein sequence: CASSDRENTEAFF.

As to this clone: One end of the junction varies from germline; a read error may be responsible. Other DNA variants within this sample encode the same CDR3. The V and J genes are TRBV28 and TRBJ2-5, with TRBD1 identical over 8 bases. From germline, CDR1 is MDHEN and CDR2 SYDVKM. This CDR3 comprises 15 residues. Here the CDR3 DNA reads TGCGCCAGCAGTGGGACAGGAACGTATCAAGAGACCCAGTACTTC. Its translation is CASSGTGTYQETQYF.

V gene TRBV28 combines with J gene TRBJ2-5, with TRBD1 matching over 7 bases. The ends lost 5 bases at V and 4 bases at J; junction bases unmatched: 13. CDR3 length equals 16 residues. Germline CDR1 is MDHEN and CDR2 is SYDVKM. The CDR3 here is CASSPLDRERGETQYF. In DNA form, the CDR3 reads TGTGCCAGCAGTCCGTTAGACAGGGAAAGGGGAGAGACCCAGTACTTC.

The V gene is TRBV27, the J gene TRBJ1-4, with a tentative D call TRBD1 (6 bases). CDR1 is MNHEY and CDR2 is SMNVEV in the germline V gene (reference sequence). Trimming took off 3 bases at V and 3 bases at J, with 11 bases between the two ends. The CDR3 spans 15 residues. CDR3 coding DNA: TGTGCCAGCAGTTTTCGACAGGAGCCTAATGAAAAACTGTTTTTT. Translated: CASSFRQEPNEKLFF.

The gene calls are TRBV5-4 and TRBJ2-3, with D possibly matching TRBD1 (5 bases). Trimming shortened V by 0 bases and J by 6 bases, and 14 bases separated the two germline ends. This CDR3 comprises 15 residues. Germline CDR1 and CDR2: SGHNT and YYREEE (reference sequence). The CDR3 loop reads CASSLVGRGADTQYF. The CDR3 coding sequence is TGTGCCAGCAGCTTGGTCGGCCGTGGGGCGGATACGCAGTATTTT.

Turning to this clone: Because the CDR3 is missing its conserved closing phenylalanine or tryptophan, this is likely a read error. This rearrangement joins TRBV6-6 to TRBJ1-1; 7 bases agree with TRBD1. Trimming cost V 2 bases and J 3 bases; bases outside gene matches: 9. From germline, CDR1 is MNHNY and CDR2 SVGAGI (reference sequence). The CDR3 is made up of 16 amino acids. CDR3 in amino acids: CASSYPRTGADTEAFL. CDR3 DNA: TGTGCCAGCAGTTACCCTCGAACAGGGGCGGACACTGAAGCTTTCCTT.

This clone was seen more than once but under ten times. The chain links TRBV6-6 to TRBJ1-2, with a tentative D call TRBD1 (5 bases). Germline values: CDR1 MNHNY, CDR2 SVGAGI (reference sequence). Trimming removed 0 bases from V and 4 bases from J, with 12 bases in between. CDR3 length: 15 residues. For the CDR3, the DNA is TGTGCCAGCAGTTACTCGCCTGGGGGACTCTATGGCTACACCTTC. Encoded protein: CASSYSPGGLYGYTF.

The CDR3 region has the DNA TGTGCCAGCAGTTACTTACCAAGGGGCGAAGCTTTCTTT. It encodes CASSYLPRGEAFF. The chain has TRBV6-6 and TRBJ1-1; a possible D gene is TRBD1 (5 bases). The CDR3 runs 13 residues. V was clipped by 1 base and J by 8 bases, with 11 bases between them. Germline CDR1 MNHNY, CDR2 SVGAGI (reference sequence).

The chain is built from TRBV6-4 and TRBJ1-5, with D possibly TRBD1 on 5 matching bases. V was pared by 3 bases and J by 5 bases, with 8 bases between. CDR1 is MRHNA and CDR2 is SNTAGT in the germline V gene. The CDR3 covers 13 residues. The CDR3 here is CASSDEQDQPQHF. The DNA for the CDR3 is TGTGCCAGCAGTGATGAACAGGATCAGCCCCAGCATTTT.

This chain uses TRBV10-3 with TRBJ2-2; D ambiguous. Trimming removed 3 bases at V and 0 bases at J, with 11 bases between. Germline V gene data show CDR1 as ENHRY and CDR2 as SYGVKD. There are 16 residues in the CDR3. The CDR3 nucleotides are TGTGCCATCAGTGAAGGAGACGGAACGAACACCGGGGAGCTGTTTTTT. Translating it yields CAISEGDGTNTGELFF.